This is a list of T cell receptor beta chains from one sample in a study of blood T cell repertoires in COVID-19. Libraries were prepared by immunoSEQ multiplex PCR; TCRdb keeps only in-frame clonotypes and omits some of them. Seen here are about 70,000 clones, over 85% observed once, and the top ten hold approximately 1.4%. Sequenced material: peripheral blood. The receptors shown here come from a man between 50 and 59 years old with acute or convalescent COVID-19. CDR3s include the opening cysteine and the closing phenylalanine or tryptophan. D genes are given only for firm matches. Size is stated for part of the rows, as once, few or many counts, or as a class when the clone is expanded.

clone_size: NA; v_call: TRBV6-5; j_call: TRBJ2-1; d_call: TRBD2; cdr3_length: 16; cdr3_aa: CASSWSGTRVYNEQFF; cdr3_nt: TGTGCCAGCAGTTGGTCCGGGACTAGGGTCTACAATGAGCAGTTCTTC
clone_size: NA; v_call: TRBV7-2; j_call: TRBJ1-5; d_call: NA; cdr3_length: 15; cdr3_aa: CASSLGGRAREPQHF; cdr3_nt: TGTGCCAGCAGCTTAGGGGGCAGGGCCCGGGAGCCCCAGCATTTT
clone_size: NA; v_call: TRBV9; j_call: TRBJ1-5; d_call: NA; cdr3_length: 13; cdr3_aa: CASSPHPAGPQHF; cdr3_nt: TGTGCCAGCAGCCCCCATCCCGCCGGGCCCCAGCATTTT
clone_size: NA; v_call: TRBV7-2; j_call: TRBJ2-7; d_call: NA; cdr3_length: 14; cdr3_aa: CASSLPVSSYEQYF; cdr3_nt: TGTGCCAGCAGCTTACCAGTCAGCTCCTACGAGCAGTACTTC
clone_size: NA; v_call: TRBV25-1; j_call: TRBJ2-3; d_call: NA; cdr3_length: 14; cdr3_aa: CASSGRTHRDTQYF; cdr3_nt: TGTGCCAGCTCGGGCAGGACACACAGGGATACGCAGTATTTT
clone_size: NA; v_call: TRBV10-3; j_call: TRBJ1-5; d_call: TRBD1; cdr3_length: 15; cdr3_aa: CAISEGTASNQPQHF; cdr3_nt: TGTGCCATCAGTGAAGGGACAGCTAGCAATCAGCCCCAGCATTTT
clone_size: once; v_call: TRBV2; j_call: TRBJ2-1; d_call: NA; cdr3_length: 14; cdr3_aa: CASSEALRGNEQFF; cdr3_nt: TGTGCCAGCAGTGAAGCGCTTCGGGGGAATGAGCAGTTCTTC
clone_size: NA; v_call: TRBV29-1; j_call: TRBJ2-5; d_call: TRBD1; cdr3_length: 14; cdr3_aa: CSYRGDDYPETQYF; cdr3_nt: TGCAGCTACAGGGGGGACGACTACCCAGAGACCCAGTACTTC
clone_size: NA; v_call: TRBV3-1/TRBV3-2; j_call: TRBJ1-2; d_call: TRBD1; cdr3_length: 16; cdr3_aa: CASSQAGTGANYGYTF; cdr3_nt: TGTGCCAGCAGCCAAGCCGGGACAGGGGCTAACTATGGCTACACCTTC
clone_size: NA; v_call: TRBV6-2/TRBV6-3; j_call: TRBJ2-1; d_call: NA; cdr3_length: 16; cdr3_aa: CASSYLGAVAYNEQFF; cdr3_nt: TGTGCCAGCAGTTACTTGGGGGCAGTCGCCTACAATGAGCAGTTCTTC